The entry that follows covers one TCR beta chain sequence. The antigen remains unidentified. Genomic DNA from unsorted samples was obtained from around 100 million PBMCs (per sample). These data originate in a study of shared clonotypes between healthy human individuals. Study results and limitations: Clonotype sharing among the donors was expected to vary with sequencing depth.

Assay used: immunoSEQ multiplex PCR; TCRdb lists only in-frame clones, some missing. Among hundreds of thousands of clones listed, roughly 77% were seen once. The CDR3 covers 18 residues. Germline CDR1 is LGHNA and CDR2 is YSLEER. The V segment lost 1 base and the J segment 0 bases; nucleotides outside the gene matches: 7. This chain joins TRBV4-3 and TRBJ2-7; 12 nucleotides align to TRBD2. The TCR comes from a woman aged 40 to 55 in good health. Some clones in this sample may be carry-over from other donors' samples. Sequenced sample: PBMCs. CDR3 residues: CASSQGLAGGGSSYEQYF. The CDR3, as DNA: TGCGCCAGCAGCCAAGGTCTAGCGGGGGGGGGAAGCTCCTACGAGCAGTACTTC.